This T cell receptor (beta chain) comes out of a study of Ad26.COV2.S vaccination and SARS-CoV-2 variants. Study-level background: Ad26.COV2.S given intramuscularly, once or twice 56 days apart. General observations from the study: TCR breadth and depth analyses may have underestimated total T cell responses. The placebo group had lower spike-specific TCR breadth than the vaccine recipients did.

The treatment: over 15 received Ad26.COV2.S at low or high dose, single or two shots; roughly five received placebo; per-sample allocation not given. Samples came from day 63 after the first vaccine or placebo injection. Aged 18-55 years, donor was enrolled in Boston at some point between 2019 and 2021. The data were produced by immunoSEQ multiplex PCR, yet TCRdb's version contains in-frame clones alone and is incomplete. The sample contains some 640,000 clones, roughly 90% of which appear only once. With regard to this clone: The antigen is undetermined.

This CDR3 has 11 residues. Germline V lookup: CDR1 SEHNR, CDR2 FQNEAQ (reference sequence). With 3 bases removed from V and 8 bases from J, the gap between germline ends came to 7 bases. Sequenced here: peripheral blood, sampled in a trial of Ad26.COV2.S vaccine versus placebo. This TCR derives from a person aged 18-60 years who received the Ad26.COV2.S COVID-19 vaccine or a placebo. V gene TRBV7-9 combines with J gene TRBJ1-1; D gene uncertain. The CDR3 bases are TGTGCCAGCAGCTTCGAAGGAGAAGCTTTCTTT. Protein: CASSFEGEAFF.